Here is one T cell receptor (beta chain) with its context. Its antigen is unidentified. This sample is part of a study of shared clonotypes between healthy human individuals. Whole-study findings and limits: A generally larger estimated richness was seen in naive subsets than in memory subsets. Few donors restricted represented genetic and exposure-history diversity. The authors expected sequencing depth to affect clonotype sharing among donors.

Looked up from germline, CDR1 is SGHAT and CDR2 is FQNNGV. This CDR3 is built from 14 residues. Trimming stripped 2 bases from V and 6 bases from J, with 11 bases between. The table came from immunoSEQ multiplex PCR; TCRdb's copy has only in-frame clones and leaves some out. The repertoire holds about 2 million clones, over 85% seen once, with more than 0.95% in the top ten. Terminally differentiated effector memory CD45RA+ cells were left out of the naive CD8 fraction, which was CD45RO-negative and positively selected for CCR7. Every contributor of samples was a Caucasian grown-up residing in Nashville, Tennessee.

The sequenced sample consisted of naive CD8+ T cells sorted from blood. The rearrangement joins TRBV11-2 to TRBJ2-1; unclear D gene. The TCR originated in a man in his late teens or twenties in good health. CDR3 DNA: TGTGCCAGCAGCTTACTTTCCCCCACCAATGAGCAGTTCTTC. Amino acid sequence: CASSLLSPTNEQFF.